The clone carrying this T cell receptor (beta chain) was seen many times. What it binds is unknown. The ends were cut back, 3 bases at V and 1 base at J, with 9 bases in the middle. CDR1 is MDHEN, CDR2 SYDVKM, per germline. The CDR3 has 14 residues. This sample was taken from a study of regulatory T cells in long-lasting Graves disease. Whole-study results and caveats: It is possible that accuracy was reduced by the small size of the sample. Persistent cases of Graves' showed reduced TCR diversity relative to newly diagnosed patients.

Both iRepertoire HTBI primers and Arm-PCR of CDR3 regions were used to build the TCR beta libraries. TCRdb reprocessed the multiplex PCR reads with MiXCR, giving one entry per CDR3 protein. The table includes 530,000 or so distinct CDR3 sequences, more than 15% detected once. Stated time point: newly diagnosed GD, antithyroid drugs for less than 3 months. RNA from PBMCs was the source of the TCR library. These data were likewise used in another study, on T cells in Graves' hyperthyroidism and ophthalmopathy. Per that paper: Clinical symptoms, serum thyroxine and TRAb, thyroid ultrasound and orbital computed tomography together formed the diagnostic basis. Blood also held most thyroid clonotypes expanded beyond 0.001.

This receptor was taken from a man between 18 and 35 years old with Graves disease. The chain joins TRBV28 to TRBJ1-2; no reliable D call. Material: peripheral blood mononuclear cells (PBMCs), obtained at new diagnosis, from a patient treated with antithyroid drugs. The CDR3 protein is CASSFLRVNYGYTF. DNA for the CDR3: TGTGCCAGCAGTTTTCTTCGGGTTAACTATGGCTACACCTTC.